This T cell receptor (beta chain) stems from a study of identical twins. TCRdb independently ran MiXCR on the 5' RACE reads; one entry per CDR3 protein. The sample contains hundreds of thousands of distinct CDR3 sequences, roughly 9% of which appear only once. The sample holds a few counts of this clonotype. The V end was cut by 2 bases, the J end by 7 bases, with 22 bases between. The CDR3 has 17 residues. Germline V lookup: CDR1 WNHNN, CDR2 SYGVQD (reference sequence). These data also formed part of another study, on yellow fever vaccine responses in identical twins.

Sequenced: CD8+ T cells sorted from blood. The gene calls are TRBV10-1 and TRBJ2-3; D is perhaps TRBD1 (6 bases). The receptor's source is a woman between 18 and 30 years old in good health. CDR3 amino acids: CASSEVTGHHKSNTQYF. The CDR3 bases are TGCGCCAGCAGTGAGGTAACGGGACACCACAAATCGAATACGCAGTATTTT.